This T cell receptor beta chain was recorded in a study of T-cell reconstitution after alpha-beta-depleted transplantation in children. Unique molecular identifiers were incorporated when the TCRbeta library was constructed. TCRdb analysed the PCR reads with MiXCR anew, one entry per CDR3 protein. The data show hundreds of thousands of distinct CDR3 sequences, around 13% seen once. With regard to this clonotype: The antigen is unknown.

Study-wide results and limits: In some patients, recipient T cells and intrathymic progenitors surviving conditioning explained high day-60 diversity. Counts and diversity of T cells one year after transplant came mostly from newly produced T cells. Reported findings indicate that, about two months after transplant, alpha-beta T cells came from several hundred expanded clones, which were derived from non-depleted graft cells.

Sequenced here: PBMCs, sampled before TCRalphabeta/CD19-depleted stem cell transplant. The sequence was obtained from a girl aged 2-10 years with congenital amegakaryocytic thrombocytopenia, due to receive a stem cell transplant.

The CDR3 is CAGRRDSSNTGELFF. In DNA, the CDR3 is TGCGCCGGAAGAAGGGACAGCTCAAACACCGGGGAGCTGTTTTTT. The chain uses TRBV5-1 and TRBJ2-2, with 7 bases lining up with TRBD1. The V and J ends lost 10 bases and 2 bases, in that order; junction bases with no gene match: 11. CDR3 size: 15 residues. Germline CDR1 SGHRS, CDR2 YFSETQ.